This TCR beta chain was captured by sequencing in a study of shared clonotypes between healthy human individuals. Looking at the study overall: Per-donor plates numbered three CD4 naive, three CD4 memory, two CD8 naive and one CD8 memory.

V lost 7 bases to trimming and J lost 2 bases, with 8 bases between them. From germline, CDR1 is SNHLY and CDR2 FYNNEI. The CDR3 runs 12 residues. This clone was detected only once. Measured with immunoSEQ multiplex PCR; TCRdb has only the in-frame clones, and not every one. The sample yields 2,100,000 or so clones, approximately 94% seen once. Sequenced input: naive CD4+ T cells sorted from blood. As for subset: CD45RA+ positively selected. The TCR sequence derives from a young man in good health. This sequence joins TRBV2 and TRBJ1-2; D is uncertain. CDR3 sequence reads: CASKEFNYGYTF. In DNA form, the CDR3 reads TGTGCCAGCAAGGAGTTCAACTATGGCTACACCTTC. Combining the CDR3 with reference TRBV2 and TRBJ1-2 gives the whole variable domain EPEVTQTPSHQVTQMGQEVILRCVPISNHLYFYWYRQILGQKVEFLVSFYNNEISEKSEIFDDQFSVERPDGSNFTLKIRSTKLEDSAMYFCASKEFNYGYTFGSGTRLTVV.